This passage covers 19 T cell receptor beta chains from one sample sequenced in a study of OX40 agonist ivuxolimab in advanced cancers. The table came from immunoSEQ multiplex PCR; TCRdb's copy has only in-frame clones and leaves some out. The sample lists about 55,000 clones, less than 90% occurring once. Sequences were derived from CD4+ or CD8+ T cells sorted from blood, sampled in a trial of the OX40 agonist ivuxolimab. The receptors were sampled from an adult with an advanced solid tumor such as melanoma, head and neck, liver or kidney cancer.

This rearrangement joins TRBV7-9 to TRBJ1-1; a weak D match, TRBD1 (6 bases). Germline CDR1 is SEHNR and CDR2 is FQNEAQ (reference sequence). The CDR3 covers 15 residues. The V end lost 0 bases, the J end lost 0 bases, and 8 bases lay between the germline ends. The CDR3 DNA is TGTGCCAGCAGCTTAGCGACAGGATTGAACACTGAAGCTTTCTTT. Protein sequence: CASSLATGLNTEAFF.

The genes are TRBV12-5 and TRBJ2-5; TRBD2 might be the D (6 bases). The J call may be wrong; the DNA end is better matched by TRBJ2-7. Germline-derived CDR1 and CDR2 are LGHNT and FRNRAP. The CDR3 runs to 14 residues. Here the CDR3 reads CASGHGSDYYEQYF. The DNA for the CDR3 is TGTGCTAGTGGCCACGGGAGCGATTACTACGAGCAGTACTTC.

The chain couples TRBV2 to TRBJ2-1; 8 positions match TRBD2. Germline trimming cut 5 bases from V and 8 bases from J; bases unmatched to any gene: 8. Looked up from germline, CDR1 is SNHLY and CDR2 is FYNNEI. The length of the CDR3 is 14 residues. The CDR3 loop reads CASSPRERGHEQFF. The CDR3 nucleotides read TGTGCCAGCAGTCCTAGGGAGCGGGGGCATGAGCAGTTCTTC.

The V call is TRBV5-6, the J call TRBJ2-1; either TRBD1 or TRBD2 may fit D (5 bases each). V was clipped by 5 bases and J by 6 bases, with 18 bases between them. This CDR3 is built from 15 residues. Germline V gives CDR1 SGHDT, CDR2 YYEEEE. Here the CDR3 reads CASSWGLTGLNEQFF. CDR3 nucleotide sequence: TGTGCCAGCAGTTGGGGGTTAACCGGCCTCAATGAGCAGTTCTTC. Together with reference TRBV5-6 and TRBJ2-1, the CDR3 gives the full variable domain: DAGVTQSPTHLIKTRGQQVTLRCSPKSGHDTVSWYQQALGQGPQFIFQYYEEEERQRGNFPDRFSGHQFPNYSSELNVNALLLGDSALYLCASSWGLTGLNEQFFGPGTRLTVL.

V usage is TRBV11-2 and J usage is TRBJ2-7; D is perhaps TRBD1 (6 bases). CDR3 size: 12 residues. Germline CDR1 reads SGHAT; CDR2 reads FQNNGV. V was trimmed by 5 bases and J by 4 bases, leaving 9 bases between them. CDR3: CASSNTGYEQYF. The CDR3 nucleotides are TGTGCCAGCAGCAACACAGGGTACGAGCAGTACTTC. Drawing the rest from reference TRBV11-2 and TRBJ2-7, the complete variable domain is EAGVAQSPRYKIIEKRQSVAFWCNPISGHATLYWYQQILGQGPKLLIQFQNNGVVDDSQLPKDRFSAERLKGVDSTLKIQPAKLEDSAVYLCASSNTGYEQYFGPGTRLTVT.

The rearrangement links TRBV6-5 to TRBJ2-3, with unresolved D. Looked up from germline, CDR1 is MNHEY and CDR2 is SVGAGI. This CDR3 is 13 amino acids long. The V gene lost 5 bases and the J gene lost 6 bases, with 12 bases spanning the gap. The CDR3 DNA reads TGTGCCAGCAGTGAATTTCCCCGGGATACGCAGTATTTT. This codes for CASSEFPRDTQYF.

The chain has TRBV18 and TRBJ1-2; D perhaps matches TRBD1 (6 bases). Germline V CDR1 and CDR2: KGHSH, LQKENI. The CDR3 has 14 residues. V lost 3 bases and J lost 8, with 16 bases in between. The CDR3 is CASSPSAGVDGYTF. For the CDR3, the DNA is TGTGCCAGCTCACCGAGTGCAGGGGTGGACGGCTACACCTTC.

V gene TRBV5-8 combines with J gene TRBJ2-3; 9 nucleotides match TRBD2. Germline CDR1 and CDR2: SGHTS and YDEGEE. The CDR3 covers 15 residues. Trimming cost V 4 bases and J 3 bases; bases outside gene matches: 6. The CDR3 sequence is CASSTPGLATDTQYF. In nucleotides, the CDR3 is TGTGCCAGCAGCACGCCGGGACTAGCAACAGATACGCAGTATTTT.

The chain joins TRBV11-3 to TRBJ2-3; 8 bases align to TRBD2. The V gene end was trimmed by 1 base and the J gene end by 0 bases; junction bases not matched to a gene: 6. The CDR3 is 17 residues long. The germline V gene encodes CDR1 SGHNT and CDR2 YENEEA. DNA of the CDR3: TGTGCCAGCAGCTTAGCCGTTAGCGGGGCTAGCACAGATACGCAGTATTTT. This sequence encodes CASSLAVSGASTDTQYF. Complete variable domain (other parts from reference TRBV11-3 and TRBJ2-3): EAGVVQSPRYKIIEKKQPVAFWCNPISGHNTLYWYLQNLGQGPELLIRYENEEAVDDSQLPKDRFSAERLKGVDSTLKIQPAELGDSAVYLCASSLAVSGASTDTQYFGPGTRLTVL.

V and J are TRBV5-1 and TRBJ2-2; D call uncertain. Germline V lookup: CDR1 SGHRS, CDR2 YFSETQ. Trimming cost V 0 bases and J 4 bases, with 4 bases left between them. This CDR3 contains 13 residues. The DNA of the CDR3 is TGCGCCAGCAGCTTGGTGGGCACCGGGGAGCTGTTTTTT. Its protein product is CASSLVGTGELFF.

The V gene is TRBV7-1, the J gene TRBJ1-5; D is unresolved. TRBV7-1 is an ORF, with its function uncertain. The V end lost 5 bases, the J end lost 3 bases, and 5 bases lay between the germline ends. There are 12 residues in the CDR3. CDR3 sequence: CASSQDNQPQHF. The CDR3 nucleotides read TGTGCCAGCAGCCAAGACAATCAGCCCCAGCATTTT.

This chain connects TRBV7-2 to TRBJ2-7; 8 nucleotides line up with TRBD1. V was pared by 1 base and J by 1 base, with 3 bases of the junction left unmatched. CDR3 size: 15 residues. The germline V gene has CDR1 SGHTA and CDR2 FQGNSA. CDR3 loop: CASSLGQGISYEQYF. The CDR3 bases are TGTGCCAGCAGCTTAGGACAGGGGATTTCCTACGAGCAGTACTTC.

This chain uses TRBV7-2 with TRBJ1-1; 8 bases map to TRBD1. CDR3 length: 14 amino acids. V shed 4 bases and J 4 bases; nucleotides not matched to a gene: 5. Germline V gene lookup returns CDR1 SGHTA and CDR2 FQGNSA. The DNA of the CDR3 is TGTGCCAGCAGCTCGAATGACAGGGGCACTGAAGCTTTCTTT. Its translation: CASSSNDRGTEAFF.

The chain carries TRBV28 and TRBJ2-7; 8 positions agree with TRBD2. The germline V gene has CDR1 MDHEN and CDR2 SYDVKM. The CDR3 is 14 amino acids. Unmatched junction bases numbered 0, after V lost 2 bases and J lost 0 bases. CDR3 region: CASSLAGGSYEQYF. In nucleotides, the CDR3 is TGTGCCAGCAGTTTAGCGGGAGGCTCCTACGAGCAGTACTTC.

J is TRBJ1-4 and V is TRBV5-6, with D unclear. The CDR3 totals 15 residues. The V end was cut by 0 bases, the J end by 7 bases, with 13 bases between. Germline V CDR1 and CDR2: SGHDT, YYEEEE. CDR3 loop: CASSLAVIKGEKLFF. CDR3 nucleotide sequence: TGTGCCAGCAGCTTGGCCGTGATAAAGGGTGAAAAACTGTTTTTT.

The chain has TRBV10-3 and TRBJ2-2; 7 bases are shared with TRBD2. The length of the CDR3 is 14 residues. Germline-derived CDR1 and CDR2 are ENHRY and SYGVKD. J was trimmed by 7 bases and V by 3 bases; bases with no gene match: 5. The CDR3 loop reads CAISDRGDDGELFF. In DNA form, the CDR3 reads TGTGCCATCAGTGATCGGGGGGACGACGGGGAGCTGTTTTTT.

The V call is TRBV14, the J call TRBJ2-2, with a possible D match to TRBD1 (6 bases). Trimming shortened V by 3 bases and J by 7 bases, and 12 bases separated the two germline ends. Germline-derived CDR1 and CDR2 are SGHDN and FVKESK. CDR3 length: 14 amino acids. CDR3 protein: CASSQLGDNGELFF. The DNA for the CDR3 is TGTGCCAGCAGCCAGCTCGGGGACAACGGGGAGCTGTTTTTT.

This clone was counted a single time. The chain is built from TRBV2 and TRBJ1-4, with TRBD1 as a possible D gene (5 bases). The length of the CDR3 is 16 residues. The germline V gene has CDR1 SNHLY and CDR2 FYNNEI. Trimming took off 5 bases at V and 3 bases at J, with 16 bases between the two ends. Here the CDR3 DNA reads TGTGCCAGCAGTTGGTCCGGGGCGGCGGCTAATGAAAAACTGTTTTTT. This sequence encodes CASSWSGAAANEKLFF.

This clone was recorded a few times. In nucleotides, the CDR3 is TGTGCCAGCAGCGTAGCTTGGGACATTCCCACAGATACGCAGTATTTT. Translation gives CASSVAWDIPTDTQYF. The V and J genes are TRBV9 and TRBJ2-3; D perhaps matches TRBD1 (6 bases). Trimming cost V 0 bases and J 2 bases, with 13 bases left between them. This CDR3 has 16 amino acids. Per germline, CDR1 SGDLS and CDR2 YYNGEE.